This T cell receptor (beta chain) was obtained from a study of PD-L1 blockade in urothelial cancer. This clone was found a few times. Its antigen remains unknown. The V gene's germline CDR1 is WNHNN and CDR2 SYGVQD (reference sequence). After removal of 9 bases from V and 3 bases from J, the junction contained 13 bases not matched to a gene. The CDR3 is 15 residues long. Study-level points and caveats: Durable-benefit patients expanded tumor-associated blood clones more at 3 weeks.

Data came from immunoSEQ multiplex PCR; TCRdb stores just in-frame clones and leaves some out. This sample has approximately 86,000 clones; around four fifths occur once, and the top ten carry under 8.5%. Time point of the sample: pretreatment peripheral blood. Pretreatment and on-treatment blood mononuclear cell samples were taken, totaling between 1 and 8 time points per patient. The receptor was derived from a man aged 40-49 years with urothelial cancer. V is TRBV10-1 and J is TRBJ2-7, with 8 positions matching TRBD1. Material: PBMCs, obtained around atezolizumab (anti-PD-L1) treatment. CDR3 bases: TGCGCCAGAGGAACCCCGGGACAGGAGGACTACGAGCAGTACTTC. It encodes CARGTPGQEDYEQYF.